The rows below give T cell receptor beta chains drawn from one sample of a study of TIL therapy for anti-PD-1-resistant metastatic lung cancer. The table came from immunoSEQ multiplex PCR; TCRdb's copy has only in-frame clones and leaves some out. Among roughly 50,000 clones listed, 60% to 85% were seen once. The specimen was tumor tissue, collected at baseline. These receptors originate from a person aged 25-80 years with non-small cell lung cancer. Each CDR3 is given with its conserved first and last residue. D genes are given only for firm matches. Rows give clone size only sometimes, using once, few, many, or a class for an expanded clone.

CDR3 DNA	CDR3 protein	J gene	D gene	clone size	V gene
TGTGCCAGTTATGAATTTAGGGGGGAGCGAAGCAATCAGCCCCAGCATTTT	CASYEFRGERSNQPQHF	TRBJ1-5	.	.	TRBV28
TGTGCTAGTGCCCTTTACAATGAGCAGTTCTTC	CASALYNEQFF	TRBJ2-1	.	.	TRBV12-5
TGTGCCACCAGCCGGGGGAGGGGGGACTACAATGAGCAGTTCTTC	CATSRGRGDYNEQFF	TRBJ2-1	.	.	TRBV15
TGCGCCAGCAGGCCCGCCGGGACTAGCACGGCCCAGTACTTC	CASRPAGTSTAQYF	TRBJ2-5	TRBD2	.	TRBV5-1
TGCGCCAGTTCGGGAGGGGGCGCAGATACGCAGTATTTT	CASSGGGADTQYF	TRBJ2-3	.	.	TRBV5-1
TGTGCCAGCAGTGACCGGGTCCGCCAGTTCTTC	CASSDRVRQFF	TRBJ2-1	.	.	TRBV6-1
TGTGCCAGCAGTGTCCTAAAGACGCCTATCACAGATACGCAGTATTTT	CASSVLKTPITDTQYF	TRBJ2-3	.	once	TRBV27
TGTGCCAGCAGCTTCCGGGGCCCGCCTGGAAACACCATATATTTT	CASSFRGPPGNTIYF	TRBJ1-3	.	.	TRBV5-6
TGTGCCAGCACCCCGGAGGGGCGGGTCACAGATACGCAGTATTTT	CASTPEGRVTDTQYF	TRBJ2-3	.	.	TRBV6-1
TGTGCCAGCAGCTTGGCTGGTGGAGCGGGGGGCACAGATACGCAGTATTTT	CASSLAGGAGGTDTQYF	TRBJ2-3	TRBD2	.	TRBV5-4
TGTGCCAGCAGCTTGGCCGGAGGGGGCAAACTGTTTTTT	CASSLAGGGKLFF	TRBJ1-4	TRBD1	.	TRBV5-4
TGTGCCAGCACCATAGGCGGGTGGGGCACAGATACGCAGTATTTT	CASTIGGWGTDTQYF	TRBJ2-3	.	.	TRBV9
TGTGCCTGGGGACCACCAGGGGTACCGGAAAAACTGTTTTTT	CAWGPPGVPEKLFF	TRBJ1-4	.	.	TRBV30
TGTGCCAGCAGCTTTTCAGGGGCCGGACTAATGGGGGAAAAACTGTTTTTT	CASSFSGAGLMGEKLFF	TRBJ1-4	.	.	TRBV7-9
TGTGCCACCAGCAGAGGGCTGCCAGGGGGCTCCTACGAGCAGTACTTC	CATSRGLPGGSYEQYF	TRBJ2-7	TRBD1	.	TRBV15
TGCGCCAGCAGCCAGTACGTCGACTTTAGTGGGGCCAACGTCCTGACTTTC	CASSQYVDFSGANVLTF	TRBJ2-6	.	.	TRBV4-1
TGTGCCAGCAGTGAATATTCTAACGCCAGGGCTGGCTACACCTTC	CASSEYSNARAGYTF	TRBJ1-2	.	.	TRBV25-1
TGTGCCATCAGTGAGATAAGGGGGCATAATAATTCACCCCTCCACTTT	CAISEIRGHNNSPLHF	TRBJ1-6	TRBD1	.	TRBV10-3
TGTGCCAGCAGCTTAGGGATAGCTGAAGCTTTCTTT	CASSLGIAEAFF	TRBJ1-1	.	.	TRBV7-2
TGTGCCAGCCTCACCGGGACTAGCGGGGGCTCTCCCCCCTACGAGCAGTACTTC	CASLTGTSGGSPPYEQYF	TRBJ2-7	TRBD2	.	TRBV25-1
TGTGCCAGCAGTAGGACTGGGATGAGGGAGACCCAGTACTTC	CASSRTGMRETQYF	TRBJ2-5	.	.	TRBV2
TGTGCCAGCAGCCTTGGGGCTAGCGGGAGGGCCGCCACAGATACGCAGTATTTT	CASSLGASGRAATDTQYF	TRBJ2-3	TRBD2	.	TRBV7-9
TGTGCCAGCAGTGTATTGGGAAGCTCCTACAATGAGCAGTTCTTC	CASSVLGSSYNEQFF	TRBJ2-1	.	.	TRBV2
TGTGCCAGCAGCTTATACAGCCCATCCTACGAGCAGTACTTC	CASSLYSPSYEQYF	TRBJ2-7	.	.	TRBV7-2
TGTGCCAGCAGTCTTGGGCCCACCGGGGAGCTGTTTTTT	CASSLGPTGELFF	TRBJ2-2	.	few	TRBV27
TGTGCCAGCAGCCCCATCCGGGGGGGCTATGGCTACACCTTC	CASSPIRGGYGYTF	TRBJ1-2	.	medium-sized	TRBV5-4
TGTGCCAGCAGTTACGTGCGGCAAGAGACCCAGTACTTC	CASSYVRQETQYF	TRBJ2-5	.	.	TRBV6-6
TGCGCCAGCAGCCAACCGCCTCTAGCGGGAGAAAGCGGGGAGCTGTTTTTT	CASSQPPLAGESGELFF	TRBJ2-2	TRBD2	.	TRBV4-3
TGTGCCTGGGCATTGAGGGGGGCTGAAAAACTGTTTTTT	CAWALRGAEKLFF	TRBJ1-4	.	.	TRBV30
TGTGCCAGCAGTCCGGGACAGGGGTTGGATGAAGCTTTCTTT	CASSPGQGLDEAFF	TRBJ1-1	TRBD1	few	TRBV6-5
TGTGCCAGCAGCCTGGGACCGTTGAACACTGAAGCTTTCTTT	CASSLGPLNTEAFF	TRBJ1-1	.	.	TRBV7-2
TGTGCCAGCAGTTTGATTGGGACAGGGGGCGGTCAGCCCCAGCATTTT	CASSLIGTGGGQPQHF	TRBJ1-5	TRBD1	.	TRBV28
TGCAGCGTTGCGCCGACAGGGGTTAGTGAAAAACTGTTTTTT	CSVAPTGVSEKLFF	TRBJ1-4	TRBD1	.	TRBV29-1
TGTGCCAGCAGCGTAGACGTCGCCTACGAGCAGTACTTC	CASSVDVAYEQYF	TRBJ2-7	.	few	TRBV9
TGTGCCAGCAGTAGGGGACGGCCCTTGACACCCCTCCACTTT	CASSRGRPLTPLHF	TRBJ1-6	.	.	TRBV6-5
TGTGCCAGCAGCTATTCCGGGACATCGTACGAGCAGTACTTC	CASSYSGTSYEQYF	TRBJ2-7	.	.	TRBV11-2
TGCGCCAGCAGCCAAGATACCACAGGGTTCCGTGGAAACACCATATATTTT	CASSQDTTGFRGNTIYF	TRBJ1-3	.	.	TRBV4-3
TGTGCCAGCAGTTTGGACGGTCGGGAGACCCAGTACTTC	CASSLDGRETQYF	TRBJ2-5	.	.	TRBV7-9
TGTGCCAGCAGTGCCAGCGGGAGTTTCCATGAGCAGTTCTTC	CASSASGSFHEQFF	TRBJ2-1	TRBD2	.	TRBV2
TGTGCCAGTTCATCCCAGGGGTACTATGGCTACACCTTC	CASSSQGYYGYTF	TRBJ1-2	.	.	TRBV2
TGTGCCAGCAGCTTGGAACAGGGGAGCACAGATACGCAGTATTTT	CASSLEQGSTDTQYF	TRBJ2-3	TRBD1	.	TRBV5-6
TGTGCCAGCAGCTTACCGTTTACAGCCAACAATGAGCAGTTCTTC	CASSLPFTANNEQFF	TRBJ2-1	.	.	TRBV11-2
TGTGCCAGCACCTTGGACACCTCCACAGATACGCAGTATTTT	CASTLDTSTDTQYF	TRBJ2-3	.	.	TRBV9
TGCAGCGTTGATCAGCCGGGACAGTTGAACACTGAAGCTTTCTTT	CSVDQPGQLNTEAFF	TRBJ1-1	TRBD1	.	TRBV29-1
TGTGCCAGCAGCCAAGATCCGGCAGCAGAAGCTTTCTTT	CASSQDPAAEAFF	TRBJ1-1	.	.	TRBV4-2
TGTGCCAGCAGCTCGCCTGTGTTTAGCGCATCGTACTTC	CASSSPVFSASYF	TRBJ2-7	.	.	TRBV5-4
TGTGCCAGCAGTTACTCGTTTGAGGGCGGGGGCTACACCTTC	CASSYSFEGGGYTF	TRBJ1-2	.	.	TRBV6-6
TGTGCCAGCAGCTTGGACCAGGGACGGAGCTATGGCTACACCTTC	CASSLDQGRSYGYTF	TRBJ1-2	.	.	TRBV5-4
TGTGCCAGCAGTGAGACCCTAGCGGAGTACTTC	CASSETLAEYF	TRBJ2-7	TRBD2	.	TRBV2
TGTGCCAGCAGTGTTGGAGTTTATAATTCACCCCTCCACTTT	CASSVGVYNSPLHF	TRBJ1-6	.	.	TRBV6-1
TGTGCCAGCAGCCCTTTCCGTGGGGTGGATGAAAAACTGTTTTTT	CASSPFRGVDEKLFF	TRBJ1-4	.	.	TRBV7-9
TGTGCCTCCAGGACAGGGGGCAGCAGGGCCGGGGAGCTGTTTTTT	CASRTGGSRAGELFF	TRBJ2-2	TRBD1	few	TRBV19
TGTGCCTGGAGTTTTGGTGGGGTCAACGAGCAGTACTTC	CAWSFGGVNEQYF	TRBJ2-7	.	.	TRBV30
TGTGCCTGGAGTACATGGACAGCAACTAATGAAAAACTGTTTTTT	CAWSTWTATNEKLFF	TRBJ1-4	.	many	TRBV30
TGTGCCAGCAGTTTCGGGGGTTGGTACAATGAGCAGTTCTTC	CASSFGGWYNEQFF	TRBJ2-1	.	few	TRBV6-6
TGTGCCAGTAGTATGGGACAGCCCAATCAGCCCCAGCATTTT	CASSMGQPNQPQHF	TRBJ1-5	TRBD1	.	TRBV19
TGTGCCAGCAGCTTACCCGGAACAGATACGCAGTATTTT	CASSLPGTDTQYF	TRBJ2-3	.	.	TRBV7-3
TGTGCCAGCAGCAGGAGGGGGGCAACTAATGAAAAACTGTTTTTT	CASSRRGATNEKLFF	TRBJ1-4	.	.	TRBV6-1